This record looks at one TCR beta chain sequence and its context. This sample was included in a study of control samples from healthy donors and cancer patients. Germline-derived CDR1 and CDR2 are MNHEY and SVGAGI. The CDR3 is made up of 13 amino acids. Trimming removed 2 bases from V and 3 bases from J, with 5 bases in between. Sequenced by immunoSEQ multiplex PCR; TCRdb stores in-frame clones only, minus some. The profile shows under 450,000 clones, 80% to 95% of them singletons. The specimen sequenced was PBMCs. This sequence was found in a middle-aged man with head and neck cancer. This chain joins TRBV6-5 and TRBJ1-5; D uncertain. CDR3 sequence reads: CASSYGDNQPQHF. The CDR3 nucleotides are TGTGCCAGCAGTTACGGGGACAATCAGCCCCAGCATTTT.